This T cell receptor beta chain was found in a study of read filtering for tumor transcriptome and immune sequencing. Overall study context: Among patients, 17 to 20 were male and 15 or so female, aged roughly 40 to 90 (mean around 68). R-ISS stage counts were eight or nine for I, approximately 15 for II, more than 5 for III.

This clonotype was seen repeatedly, ten times or more. The antigen is unknown. The library was built from 400 ng RNA with molecular barcoded adaptors for alpha/delta and beta/gamma chains. TCRdb re-analysed the reads in MiXCR, keeping a single row per CDR3 protein. The repertoire holds roughly 6,000 distinct CDR3 sequences, with 23% as singletons. Notes on the study in general: RNA-seq captured clonotypes less deeply and reliably than IR-seq. Single-read clonotypes: around 81% of IR-seq clonotypes (around 3.4% of reads), almost 75% of RNA-seq clonotypes (roughly 43% of reads).

V lost 5 bases and J lost 8, with 16 bases in between. There are 13 residues in the CDR3. The germline gives CDR1 SQVTM, CDR2 ANQGSEA. Sequences were obtained from a population of CD138-negative cells sorted from bone marrow. This receptor was identified in a donor aged 40 or older with multiple myeloma. The rearrangement links TRBV29-1 to TRBJ2-4, with a weak D call TRBD2 (5 bases). CDR3 coding DNA: TGCAGCGTTTCCGGGGTAGACGGAGACATTCAGTACTTC. Its protein is CSVSGVDGDIQYF.